This TCR beta chain was identified during a study of human thymus T cells. During corrective heart surgery, resections were taken, and the thymus tissue came from them. Finnish infants who were healthy and having corrective surgery for congenital heart defects made up the donors. Findings and limits, study-wide: Highly overlapping thymic repertoires in unrelated individuals were reported by related research. Usage of V and J genes appeared biased in thymic and blood repertoires.

CDR3 length: 14 amino acids. Germline CDR1 and CDR2: LNHDA and SQIVND (reference sequence). Trimming cost V 8 bases and J 2 bases; bases outside gene matches: 9. This table comes from immunoSEQ multiplex PCR, and its TCRdb copy is limited to in-frame clones, with some not included. The sample lists under 150,000 clones; about 94% were seen once. Turning to this clone: No antigen is known for it.

Sequenced material: thymus tissue. The sequence came from a boy under three years old with a congenital heart defect but otherwise immunologically healthy. The rearrangement joins TRBV19 to TRBJ2-7; TRBD1 aligns across 7 bases. In DNA, the CDR3 is TGTGCCAGTTCCGGACAGGCCGAAACCTACGAGCAGTACTTC. It is translated as CASSGQAETYEQYF.